This T cell receptor beta chain was captured by sequencing in a study of T cell responses to AZD1222 COVID-19 vaccine (TCRdb year 2021). General notes on the study: A total of 233 trial participants underwent TCR sequencing, of whom some 210 received two doses of AZD1222 and about 25 received two doses of the MenACWY control vaccine. Trial participants were enrolled by age into subgroups of 18-55, 56-69 and 70-plus years, and roughly 150, 30 and 60 TCR-sequenced participants, respectively, were included in these subgroups. The full study reports these points: CD4 TCRs associated with the vaccine covered the entire spike protein, and the dominant responses were in regions 160-218 and 743-854. Conclusions about previously exposed vaccinees are limited because only 6 or 7 AZD1222 recipients were SARS-CoV-2 seropositive at baseline. Nearly half of unique spike-specific TCRs reportedly recognized epitopes outside regions mutated in the B.1.351 and B.1.1.7 variants. Participants were mostly white British, with more females than males. The authors suggested clonal diversity may have been underestimated. Spike-specific TCR breadth and depth rose significantly after two AZD1222 doses compared with day 0 and with MenACWY recipients. No day 14 peak-response samples were available, so repertoires were characterized only after the peak T cell response. The 56-69-year group was small, and its depth increase did not reach significance, likely because of low power.

A note on this clone: Its binding antigen is unknown. Per-nucleotide qualities are absent, and no much larger clonotype sits a single base away.

The CDR3 regions of human TCRbeta chains were analyzed by immunosequencing. Per the authors' processing: TCRs in the repertoires were matched against a reference library of SARS-CoV-2-specific TCRs that had been generated with the MIRA antigen-specificity platform. Breadth was defined as the fraction of unique TCRs that were SARS-CoV-2-associated. Depth was defined as the fraction of total T cells that were SARS-CoV-2-associated. Using the MIRA data, each spike-specific TCR was mapped to the spike region that the TCR reacts to and placed in a CD4 or CD8 class. Log10-transformed breadth and depth values were compared by one-way ANOVA with Sidak's multiple comparisons tests. In its TCRdb copy, this immuneACCESS table keeps in-frame sequences only and misses some clones. Where compared with another copy, unresolved V genes explain less than half of these, and the others have no known cause. D and trimming were read from the DNA, whereas the V and J calls and clone size are those reported in that table. For this sample the table gives more than 90,000 clones, of which about 86% were detected only once. Clones ranked in the top ten supply 17% of the sample.

What the time point label conveys for this sample: about 28 days (+/-7) after the second vaccine dose. AZD1222 recipients with second doses at about 4 weeks or about 12 weeks were pooled, because spike-specific TCR depth and breadth did not differ between schedules. Vaccinee samples came from UK trials COV001 and COV002, including a single-blind randomized controlled phase 2/3 trial of AZD1222 (ChAdOx1 nCoV-19) in healthy adults. For TCRbeta chain sequencing, PBMC samples were collected from trial participants at day 0 and at day 28 after the second dose. The CDR3 starts with the cysteine, ends with the phenylalanine, and has 14 residues. The DNA shown is the 42-base CDR3, in frame from base 1. The germline V gene sets CDR1 to SGHRS and CDR2 to YFSETQ. Trimming takes 4 bases from V and 5 bases from J, and the germline ends sit 16 bases apart.

The rearranged segments are TRBV5-1 and TRBJ2-7; TRBD1 could be the D gene, as 7 bases match. Sequencing used peripheral blood, obtained 28 days after the second AZD1222 dose. This clonotype originated in an adult who received the AZD1222 COVID-19 vaccine. The CDR3 loop reads CASSAGQTDDEQYF. The bases are TGCGCCAGCAGCGCGGGACAGACAGACGACGAGCAGTACTTC.